These T cell receptor beta chains were read from a single sample in a study of cytotoxic CD8 clonotypes in ibrutinib-treated CLL. Sequencing used immunoSEQ multiplex PCR; TCRdb keeps in-frame clones, though not all of them. The sample records 300,000 or so clones, about 61% being singletons. Sequencing used PBMCs, obtained after 36 months of ibrutinib treatment. Source of these receptors: a human donor with chronic lymphocytic leukemia. CDR3s include the opening cysteine and the closing phenylalanine or tryptophan. Fields, in order: V gene, clone size, D gene, J gene, CDR3 protein, CDR3 DNA. The D gene is left open where the match is weak. Clone size is not always given. Where it is, it says once, few, many or a class for expanded clones.

v_call: TRBV2
clone_size: few
d_call: TRBD2
j_call: TRBJ2-7
cdr3_aa: CASSEALRGRDEQYF
cdr3_nt: TGTGCCAGCAGTGAAGCGCTTCGGGGGAGGGACGAGCAGTACTTC

v_call: TRBV28
clone_size: NA
d_call: TRBD2
j_call: TRBJ2-1
cdr3_aa: CASSLFLAGLARYNEQFF
cdr3_nt: TGTGCCAGCAGTTTATTCCTCGCCGGACTAGCGCGGTACAATGAGCAGTTCTTC

v_call: TRBV4-3
clone_size: NA
d_call: NA
j_call: TRBJ2-7
cdr3_aa: CASSQGRAQYF
cdr3_nt: TGCGCCAGCAGCCAAGGCAGGGCGCAGTACTTC

v_call: TRBV6-5
clone_size: NA
d_call: NA
j_call: TRBJ2-7
cdr3_aa: CASSFRRTYEQYF
cdr3_nt: TGTGCCAGCAGTTTTAGACGAACCTACGAGCAGTACTTC

v_call: TRBV28
clone_size: NA
d_call: NA
j_call: TRBJ2-2
cdr3_aa: CASSKGGNTGELFF
cdr3_nt: TGTGCCAGCAGTAAGGGGGGGAACACCGGGGAGCTGTTTTTT

v_call: TRBV6-1
clone_size: NA
d_call: NA
j_call: TRBJ2-7
cdr3_aa: CASSGLHGLDEQYF
cdr3_nt: TGTGCCAGCAGTGGTTTACATGGACTGGACGAGCAGTACTTC

v_call: TRBV14
clone_size: NA
d_call: TRBD1
j_call: TRBJ2-7
cdr3_aa: CASSQVRDRGALSEQYF
cdr3_nt: TGTGCCAGCAGCCAAGTCCGGGACAGGGGGGCCCTTAGCGAGCAGTACTTC

v_call: TRBV12-5
clone_size: NA
d_call: NA
j_call: TRBJ2-1
cdr3_aa: CASSSYNEQFF
cdr3_nt: TGTGCTAGTAGCTCCTACAATGAGCAGTTCTTC

v_call: TRBV9
clone_size: NA
d_call: NA
j_call: TRBJ1-1
cdr3_aa: CASSAGSYSEAFF
cdr3_nt: TGTGCCAGCAGCGCCGGGTCTTATTCTGAAGCTTTCTTT

v_call: TRBV18
clone_size: NA
d_call: NA
j_call: TRBJ2-5
cdr3_aa: CASLGQNQETQYF
cdr3_nt: TGTGCCAGCTTAGGACAGAACCAAGAGACCCAGTACTTC

v_call: TRBV19
clone_size: NA
d_call: NA
j_call: TRBJ1-1
cdr3_aa: CASSINRGTRRFAEAFF
cdr3_nt: TGTGCCAGTAGTATAAATCGGGGGACTAGGAGGTTCGCTGAAGCTTTCTTT

v_call: TRBV7-8
clone_size: NA
d_call: TRBD2
j_call: TRBJ2-7
cdr3_aa: CASSLLAVDYEQYF
cdr3_nt: TGTGCCAGCAGCTTACTAGCGGTAGACTACGAGCAGTACTTC

v_call: TRBV19
clone_size: NA
d_call: NA
j_call: TRBJ1-5
cdr3_aa: CASTYGTHSNQPQHF
cdr3_nt: TGTGCCAGTACTTACGGGACACATAGCAATCAGCCCCAGCATTTT

v_call: TRBV18
clone_size: NA
d_call: TRBD1
j_call: TRBJ2-5
cdr3_aa: CASSRFQGAEETQYF
cdr3_nt: TGTGCCAGCTCGCGCTTCCAGGGGGCTGAGGAGACCCAGTACTTC

v_call: TRBV11-2
clone_size: few
d_call: NA
j_call: TRBJ2-7
cdr3_aa: CASSLDTGWVRSYEQYF
cdr3_nt: TGTGCCAGCAGCTTGGATACAGGCTGGGTGAGGTCCTACGAGCAGTACTTC

v_call: TRBV7-9
clone_size: NA
d_call: NA
j_call: TRBJ2-7
cdr3_aa: CASSLGQTVHF
cdr3_nt: TGTGCCAGCAGCTTAGGACAGACAGTCCACTTC

v_call: TRBV6-6
clone_size: NA
d_call: NA
j_call: TRBJ1-1
cdr3_aa: CASSLPTEAFF
cdr3_nt: TGTGCCAGCAGTCTACCCACTGAAGCTTTCTTT

v_call: TRBV5-5
clone_size: NA
d_call: TRBD1
j_call: TRBJ1-2
cdr3_aa: CASSRYDRAYGYTF
cdr3_nt: TGTGCCAGCAGCCGTTACGACAGGGCCTATGGCTACACCTTC

v_call: TRBV2
clone_size: few
d_call: TRBD2
j_call: TRBJ2-7
cdr3_aa: CASRGLANEQYF
cdr3_nt: TGTGCCAGCAGGGGACTAGCGAACGAGCAGTACTTC

v_call: TRBV20-1
clone_size: NA
d_call: NA
j_call: TRBJ2-7
cdr3_aa: CSASGNEQYF
cdr3_nt: TGCAGTGCTAGTGGCAACGAGCAGTACTTC

v_call: TRBV7-6
clone_size: once
d_call: TRBD1
j_call: TRBJ1-4
cdr3_aa: CASSQGGTAGEKLFF
cdr3_nt: TGTGCCAGCAGCCAAGGGGGGACAGCGGGTGAAAAACTGTTTTTT

v_call: TRBV5-1
clone_size: few
d_call: NA
j_call: TRBJ1-2
cdr3_aa: CASRMDYGYTF
cdr3_nt: TGCGCCAGCAGAATGGATTATGGCTACACCTTC

v_call: TRBV9
clone_size: NA
d_call: NA
j_call: TRBJ1-6
cdr3_aa: CASSPRGQLFYNSPLHF
cdr3_nt: TGTGCCAGCAGCCCCCGGGGCCAGCTATTCTATAATTCACCCCTCCACTTT

v_call: TRBV5-1
clone_size: NA
d_call: NA
j_call: TRBJ2-5
cdr3_aa: CASSLSGVAETQYF
cdr3_nt: TGCGCCAGCAGCTTGTCAGGGGTGGCAGAGACCCAGTACTTC

v_call: TRBV2
clone_size: NA
d_call: NA
j_call: TRBJ2-7
cdr3_aa: CASRHRLPYEQYF
cdr3_nt: TGTGCCAGCAGGCACAGGTTACCCTACGAGCAGTACTTC

v_call: TRBV4-1
clone_size: NA
d_call: TRBD1
j_call: TRBJ1-1
cdr3_aa: CASRLTGANTEAFF
cdr3_nt: TGCGCCAGCAGACTAACAGGGGCGAACACTGAAGCTTTCTTT

v_call: TRBV29-1
clone_size: NA
d_call: TRBD2
j_call: TRBJ2-1
cdr3_aa: CSVLAGSFNEQFF
cdr3_nt: TGCAGCGTGTTAGCGGGTTCATTCAATGAGCAGTTCTTC

v_call: TRBV9
clone_size: NA
d_call: NA
j_call: TRBJ1-3
cdr3_aa: CASRQSSGNTIYF
cdr3_nt: TGTGCCAGCCGTCAGTCCTCTGGAAACACCATATATTTT

v_call: TRBV10-1
clone_size: few
d_call: NA
j_call: TRBJ1-2
cdr3_aa: CASSDGRGPYGYTF
cdr3_nt: TGCGCCAGCAGTGACGGCAGGGGACCTTATGGCTACACCTTC

v_call: TRBV9
clone_size: NA
d_call: NA
j_call: TRBJ2-2
cdr3_aa: CASSPRIAVANTGELFF
cdr3_nt: TGTGCCAGCAGCCCTAGAATAGCGGTCGCGAACACCGGGGAGCTGTTTTTT

v_call: TRBV19
clone_size: NA
d_call: NA
j_call: TRBJ2-6
cdr3_aa: CASSIRPPLHVLTF
cdr3_nt: TGTGCCAGTAGTATACGGCCCCCTCTGCACGTCCTGACTTTC

v_call: TRBV10-3
clone_size: few
d_call: NA
j_call: TRBJ2-1
cdr3_aa: CAISSGYNEQFF
cdr3_nt: TGTGCCATCAGTAGCGGATACAATGAGCAGTTCTTC

v_call: TRBV29-1
clone_size: few
d_call: NA
j_call: TRBJ2-7
cdr3_aa: CSVGGQTYEQYF
cdr3_nt: TGCAGCGTGGGCGGACAGACCTACGAGCAGTACTTC

v_call: TRBV7-9
clone_size: few
d_call: TRBD1
j_call: TRBJ2-1
cdr3_aa: CASSPGQGGYREQFF
cdr3_nt: TGTGCCAGCAGCCCGGGACAGGGGGGATACAGAGAGCAGTTCTTC

v_call: TRBV2
clone_size: NA
d_call: NA
j_call: TRBJ2-3
cdr3_aa: CASSEYRGGTDTQYF
cdr3_nt: TGTGCCAGCAGTGAGTATAGGGGCGGCACAGATACGCAGTATTTT

v_call: TRBV5-1
clone_size: NA
d_call: NA
j_call: TRBJ2-1
cdr3_aa: CASSLGDNSYNEQFF
cdr3_nt: TGCGCCAGCAGCTTGGGGGACAACTCCTACAATGAGCAGTTCTTC

v_call: TRBV6-5
clone_size: NA
d_call: NA
j_call: TRBJ2-3
cdr3_aa: CASSYSPDTDTQYF
cdr3_nt: TGTGCCAGCAGTTACTCCCCTGACACAGATACGCAGTATTTT

v_call: TRBV29-1
clone_size: NA
d_call: NA
j_call: TRBJ2-7
cdr3_aa: CSAFDTFNEQYF
cdr3_nt: TGCAGCGCCTTCGATACCTTCAACGAGCAGTACTTC

v_call: TRBV10-3
clone_size: NA
d_call: TRBD2
j_call: TRBJ2-7
cdr3_aa: CAISEMASGRPYEQYF
cdr3_nt: TGTGCCATCAGTGAGATGGCTAGCGGGAGGCCCTACGAGCAGTACTTC

v_call: TRBV9
clone_size: NA
d_call: NA
j_call: TRBJ1-6
cdr3_aa: CASSVTQNNSPLHF
cdr3_nt: TGTGCCAGCAGCGTAACCCAGAATAATTCACCCCTCCACTTT

v_call: TRBV5-1
clone_size: few
d_call: NA
j_call: TRBJ1-6
cdr3_aa: CASSLAGTLLHF
cdr3_nt: TGCGCCAGCAGCTTGGCCGGGACCCTCCTCCACTTT

v_call: TRBV7-9
clone_size: few
d_call: NA
j_call: TRBJ2-7
cdr3_aa: CASSLLYTGEQYF
cdr3_nt: TGTGCCAGCAGCTTGCTGTATACGGGGGAGCAGTACTTC

v_call: TRBV9
clone_size: NA
d_call: TRBD1
j_call: TRBJ2-7
cdr3_aa: CASSSRDRSYEQYF
cdr3_nt: TGTGCCAGCAGCTCCCGGGACAGATCCTACGAGCAGTACTTC

v_call: TRBV10-2
clone_size: NA
d_call: TRBD1
j_call: TRBJ1-5
cdr3_aa: CASKRDRSNQPQHF
cdr3_nt: TGCGCCAGCAAAAGGGACAGGAGTAATCAGCCCCAGCATTTT

v_call: TRBV6-1
clone_size: NA
d_call: TRBD1
j_call: TRBJ1-4
cdr3_aa: CASSEKGAPEKLFF
cdr3_nt: TGTGCCAGCAGTGAAAAGGGGGCGCCAGAAAAACTGTTTTTT

v_call: TRBV9
clone_size: NA
d_call: NA
j_call: TRBJ1-2
cdr3_aa: CASSVVPGVVYGYTF
cdr3_nt: TGTGCCAGCAGCGTAGTACCAGGGGTAGTATATGGCTACACCTTC

v_call: TRBV7-9
clone_size: few
d_call: TRBD1
j_call: TRBJ1-1
cdr3_aa: CASSIQGRDTEAFF
cdr3_nt: TGTGCCAGCAGCATACAGGGGAGAGACACTGAAGCTTTCTTT

v_call: TRBV4-3
clone_size: NA
d_call: NA
j_call: TRBJ2-7
cdr3_aa: CASSQGLMAHRYEQYF
cdr3_nt: TGCGCCAGCAGCCAAGGATTGATGGCACACCGATACGAGCAGTACTTC

v_call: TRBV6-1
clone_size: NA
d_call: NA
j_call: TRBJ1-3
cdr3_aa: CASSEAPGSGNTIYF
cdr3_nt: TGTGCCAGCAGTGAAGCTCCAGGGTCTGGAAACACCATATATTTT

v_call: TRBV5-6
clone_size: NA
d_call: TRBD1
j_call: TRBJ1-1
cdr3_aa: CASSLRTGTGGTEAFF
cdr3_nt: TGTGCCAGCAGCTTGAGGACCGGGACAGGGGGCACTGAAGCTTTCTTT

v_call: TRBV6-6
clone_size: few
d_call: TRBD2
j_call: TRBJ2-5
cdr3_aa: CASSQTSGRGLGTQYF
cdr3_nt: TGTGCCAGCAGTCAGACTAGCGGGAGGGGATTGGGGACCCAGTACTTC

v_call: TRBV5-6
clone_size: NA
d_call: NA
j_call: TRBJ1-2
cdr3_aa: CASSFTGKGDYGYTF
cdr3_nt: TGTGCCAGCAGTTTCACAGGGAAGGGGGACTATGGCTACACCTTC

v_call: TRBV9
clone_size: few
d_call: NA
j_call: TRBJ2-7
cdr3_aa: CASSVDPTYEQYF
cdr3_nt: TGTGCCAGCAGCGTAGACCCTACCTACGAGCAGTACTTC

v_call: TRBV18
clone_size: NA
d_call: NA
j_call: TRBJ1-5
cdr3_aa: CASSPGGFQPQHF
cdr3_nt: TGTGCCAGCTCACCAGGGGGTTTTCAGCCCCAGCATTTT